Below, 14 T cell receptor beta chains from the same sample are listed, as sequenced in a study of blood T cell repertoires in COVID-19. TCRdb keeps only in-frame clones here, not all; method: immunoSEQ multiplex PCR. The table records approximately 180,000 clones, approximately 85% of them present only once. Input material: peripheral blood. The receptor source for this set is a human donor with active or convalescent COVID-19. The donor label of this sample is uncertain.

This clone has a handful of counts. This chain joins TRBV2 and TRBJ2-5, with TRBD2 as a possible D gene (5 bases). This CDR3 comprises 13 residues. V was clipped by 2 bases and J by 2 bases, with 6 bases between them. The germline V gene has CDR1 SNHLY and CDR2 FYNNEI. CDR3: CASSERDQETQYF. DNA for the CDR3: TGTGCCAGCAGTGAACGGGATCAAGAGACCCAGTACTTC.

V is TRBV7-2 and J is TRBJ2-1; tentatively, D is TRBD1 (5 bases). CDR3 length equals 14 residues. The germline V and J ends were trimmed by 1 base and 9 bases, with 13 bases remaining between them. Germline assignment: CDR1 SGHTA and CDR2 FQGNSA. The CDR3 DNA sequence: TGTGCCAGCAGCTTAGGGGCAGGGTATGGTGAGCAGTTCTTC. Translating it yields CASSLGAGYGEQFF.

The CDR3 is CASTRTEITEAFF. The CDR3 DNA is TGTGCCAGCACCCGGACAGAGATCACTGAAGCTTTCTTT. V gene TRBV3-1 (or the pseudogene TRBV3-2) combines with J gene TRBJ1-1; D perhaps matches TRBD1 (6 bases). V was trimmed by 7 bases and J by 4 bases, leaving 13 bases between them. The V gene's germline CDR1 is LGHDT and CDR2 YNNKEL (reference sequence). CDR3 length equals 13 residues.

The chain is built from TRBV19 and TRBJ2-1; 8 bases are a match to TRBD1. V was pared by 7 bases and J by 2 bases, with 7 bases of the junction left unmatched. Per the germline V gene, CDR1 is LNHDA and CDR2 is SQIVND (reference sequence). The CDR3 loop spans 15 amino acids. As DNA, the CDR3 is TGTGCCAGTAAAGAGACAGGGGACCCCTACAATGAGCAGTTCTTC. Residues: CASKETGDPYNEQFF.

The chain's CDR3 is CASSSSAREQFF. DNA for the CDR3: TGTGCCAGCAGCTCCTCGGCGAGGGAGCAGTTCTTC. V gene TRBV5-4 combines with J gene TRBJ2-1; the D is unclear. This CDR3 contains 12 residues. Per the germline V gene, CDR1 is SGHNT and CDR2 is YYREEE (reference sequence). V was pared by 3 bases and J by 10 bases, with 11 bases between.

The rearrangement uses TRBV27 and TRBJ1-2, with D possibly matching TRBD1 (5 bases). This CDR3 has 14 amino acids. V was shortened by 0 bases and J by 5 bases, with 10 bases between the two germline ends. From germline, CDR1 is MNHEY and CDR2 SMNVEV (reference sequence). Here the CDR3 DNA reads TGTGCCAGCAGTTTATCGTCGGCAGGGTATGGCTACACCTTC. Amino acid sequence: CASSLSSAGYGYTF.

CDR3 amino acids: CATRDKEVTDTQYF. As DNA, the CDR3 is TGTGCCACACGCGACAAGGAGGTTACAGATACGCAGTATTTT. The chain uses TRBV24-1 and TRBJ2-3; D may be TRBD2 (5 bases). Germline values: CDR1 KGHDR, CDR2 SFDVKD. The CDR3 spans 14 residues. V shed 10 bases and J shed 3 bases, with 16 bases lying between them.

The J gene is TRBJ2-3, the V gene TRBV9, with D possibly matching TRBD2 (5 bases). CDR1 SGDLS and CDR2 YYNGEE come from the germline V gene. Trimming took off 0 bases at V and 0 bases at J, with 11 bases between the two ends. This CDR3 contains 16 residues. CDR3 region: CASSVGLWESTDTQYF. CDR3 DNA: TGTGCCAGCAGCGTAGGCTTATGGGAGAGCACAGATACGCAGTATTTT.

The gene calls are TRBV5-1 and TRBJ1-1; a possible D gene is TRBD1 (5 bases). Trimming took off 2 bases at V and 1 base at J, with 12 bases between the two ends. Looked up from germline, CDR1 is SGHRS and CDR2 is YFSETQ. The CDR3 has 15 residues. The CDR3 region has the DNA TGCGCCAGCAGCTTTACCCGGGGGAGGAACACTGAAGCTTTCTTT. The encoded protein is CASSFTRGRNTEAFF.

The chain is built from TRBV28 and TRBJ1-5, with D hard to call. Germline V gene data show CDR1 as MDHEN and CDR2 as SYDVKM. V was cut by 4 bases and J by 6 bases, with 7 bases left in between. The CDR3 covers 12 residues. The DNA of the CDR3 is TGTGCCAGCAGTTCCGGTGTTCAGCCCCAGCATTTT. Translating gives CASSSGVQPQHF.

Regarding this clone: An end of the junction differs from the germline gene, which may be a read error. The rearrangement uses TRBV4-1 and TRBJ2-2, with a possible D match to TRBD2 (7 bases). Germline-derived CDR1 and CDR2 are MGHRA and YSYEKL. This CDR3 comprises 16 residues. The DNA for the CDR3 is TGCGCCAGCAGCCAAGAGAGGGGGGGGAACGCCGGGGAGCTGTTTTTT. Protein sequence: CASSQERGGNAGELFF.

This clone has a handful of counts. The genes are TRBV14 and TRBJ2-7; possibly TRBD1 for D (6 bases). The CDR3 runs 13 residues. Trimming took off 2 bases at V and 4 bases at J, with 9 bases between the two ends. Germline V gene sequence: CDR1 SGHDN, CDR2 FVKESK. The CDR3, as DNA: TGTGCCAGCAGCCAACAGGGGTCGTACGAGCAGTACTTC. It encodes CASSQQGSYEQYF.

This clone was counted a single time. The rearrangement joins TRBV13 to TRBJ2-7; 9 nucleotides agree with TRBD1. The CDR3 has 14 residues. Per the germline V gene, CDR1 is PRHDT and CDR2 is FYEKMQ (reference sequence). Germline trimming cut 4 bases from V and 3 bases from J; bases unmatched to any gene: 4. CDR3 amino acids: CASSSTGGIYEQYF. In DNA form, the CDR3 reads TGTGCCAGCAGCTCGACAGGGGGGATCTACGAGCAGTACTTC. Full variable domain (remainder filled in from reference TRBV13 and TRBJ2-7): AAGVIQSPRHLIKEKRETATLKCYPIPRHDTVYWYQQGPGQDPQFLISFYEKMQSDKGSIPDRFSAQQFSDYHSELNMSSLELGDSALYFCASSSTGGIYEQYFGPGTRLTVT.

The chain joins TRBV30 to TRBJ2-7; tentative D call: TRBD2 (6 bases). The CDR3 contains 13 residues. Trimming cost V 3 bases and J 4 bases, with 13 bases left between them. CDR1 and CDR2 (germline): GTSNPN, SVGIG (reference sequence). DNA for the CDR3: TGTGCCTGGAGGGAGGGCGGCCGGTACGAGCAGTACTTC. It translates to CAWREGGRYEQYF.